Sequencing of this T cell receptor beta chain was carried out in a study of cytomegalovirus exposure and HLA in healthy donors. This clone was observed a few times. In the PCR, 60 Vbeta and 13 Jbeta primers were used. The method was immunoSEQ multiplex PCR; TCRdb's version includes in-frame clones alone and lacks a portion of them. The sample shows approximately 190,000 clones, roughly 80% of them seen only once. CDR3 length: 12 amino acids. Germline CDR1 reads SGHTA; CDR2 reads FQGNSA. V dropped 6 bases and J dropped 8 bases, with 11 bases sitting between them. V usage is TRBV7-2 and J usage is TRBJ1-5, with D tentatively TRBD1 (5 bases). The sequenced material came from PBMCs. This TCR was sampled from a woman between 45 and 60 years old in good health and CMV-seropositive. This chain's CDR3 is CASSRGGEPQHF. The CDR3 DNA sequence: TGTGCCAGCAGTCGGGGGGGGGAGCCCCAGCATTTT. The full variable domain, in which reference TRBV7-2 and TRBJ1-5 provide the parts outside the CDR3, is GAGVSQSPSNKVTEKGKDVELRCDPISGHTALYWYRQSLGQGLEFLIYFQGNSAPDKSGLPSDRFSAERTGGSVSTLTIQRTQQEDSAVYLCASSRGGEPQHFGDGTRLSIL.